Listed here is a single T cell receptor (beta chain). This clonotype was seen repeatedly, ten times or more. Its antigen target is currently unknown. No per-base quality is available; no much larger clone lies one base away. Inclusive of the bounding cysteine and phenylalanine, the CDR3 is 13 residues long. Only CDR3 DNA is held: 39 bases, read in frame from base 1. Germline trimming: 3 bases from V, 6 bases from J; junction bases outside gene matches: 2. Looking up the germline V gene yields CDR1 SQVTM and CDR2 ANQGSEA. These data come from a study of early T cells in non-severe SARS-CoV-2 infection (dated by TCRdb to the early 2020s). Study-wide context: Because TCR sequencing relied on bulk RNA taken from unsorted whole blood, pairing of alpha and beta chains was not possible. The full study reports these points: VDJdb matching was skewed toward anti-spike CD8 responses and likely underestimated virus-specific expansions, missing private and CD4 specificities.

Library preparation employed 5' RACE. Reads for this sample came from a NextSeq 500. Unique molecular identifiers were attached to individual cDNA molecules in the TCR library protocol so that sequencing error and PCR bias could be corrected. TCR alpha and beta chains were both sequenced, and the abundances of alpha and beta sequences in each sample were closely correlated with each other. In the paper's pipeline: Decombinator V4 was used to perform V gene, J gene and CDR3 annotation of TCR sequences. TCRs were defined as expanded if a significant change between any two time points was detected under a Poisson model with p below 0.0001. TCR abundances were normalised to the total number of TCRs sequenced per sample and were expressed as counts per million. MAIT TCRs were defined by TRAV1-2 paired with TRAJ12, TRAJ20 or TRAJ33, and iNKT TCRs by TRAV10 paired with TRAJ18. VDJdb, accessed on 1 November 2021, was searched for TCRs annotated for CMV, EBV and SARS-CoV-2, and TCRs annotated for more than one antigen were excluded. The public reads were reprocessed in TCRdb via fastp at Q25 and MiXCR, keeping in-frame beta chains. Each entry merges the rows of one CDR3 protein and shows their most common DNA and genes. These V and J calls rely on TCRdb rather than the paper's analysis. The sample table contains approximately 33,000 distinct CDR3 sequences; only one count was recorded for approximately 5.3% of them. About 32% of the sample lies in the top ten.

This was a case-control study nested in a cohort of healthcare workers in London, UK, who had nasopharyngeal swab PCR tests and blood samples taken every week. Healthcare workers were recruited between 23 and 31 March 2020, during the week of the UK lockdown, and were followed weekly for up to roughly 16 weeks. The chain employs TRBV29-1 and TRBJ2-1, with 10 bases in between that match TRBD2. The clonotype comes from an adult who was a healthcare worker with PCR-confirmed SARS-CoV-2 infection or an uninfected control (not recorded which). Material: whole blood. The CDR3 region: CSVDSGGGNEQFF. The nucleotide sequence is TGCAGCGTTGACAGCGGGGGGGGCAATGAGCAGTTCTTC.